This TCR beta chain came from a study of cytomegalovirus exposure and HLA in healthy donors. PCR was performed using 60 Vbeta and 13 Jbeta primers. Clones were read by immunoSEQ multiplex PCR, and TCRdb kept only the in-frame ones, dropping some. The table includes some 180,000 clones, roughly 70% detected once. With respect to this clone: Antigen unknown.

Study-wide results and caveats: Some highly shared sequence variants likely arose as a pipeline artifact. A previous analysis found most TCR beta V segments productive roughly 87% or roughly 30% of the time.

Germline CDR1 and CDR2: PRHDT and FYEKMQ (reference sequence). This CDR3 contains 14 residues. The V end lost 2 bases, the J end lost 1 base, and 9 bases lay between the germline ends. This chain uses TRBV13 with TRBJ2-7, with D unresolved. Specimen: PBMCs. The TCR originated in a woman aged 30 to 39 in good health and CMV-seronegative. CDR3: CASSLNYGSYEQYF. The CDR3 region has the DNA TGTGCCAGCAGCTTAAACTACGGATCCTACGAGCAGTACTTC.